This TCR beta chain was observed in a study of Ad26.COV2.S vaccination and SARS-CoV-2 variants. General study results and limits: For non-spike TCRs, breadth in vaccine recipients resembled that in placebo recipients. Spike-specific TCR breadth was greater after Ad26.COV2.S than placebo.

On this clone itself: Its antigen remains unidentified.

Sample treatment: over 15 received Ad26.COV2.S at low or high dose, single or two shots; 5 received placebo; per-sample allocation not given. Collection of the samples took place on day 63 after the first injection of vaccine or placebo. The donor was a Boston adult aged 18-55 years. Assay used: immunoSEQ multiplex PCR; TCRdb lists only in-frame clones, some missing. Of roughly 330,000 clones detected, 90% appear once; the ten largest clones hold around 5.5%. From germline, CDR1 is MGHRA and CDR2 YSYEKL. V lost 8 bases and J 0 bases, leaving 11 bases between the germline ends. The CDR3 is made up of 13 amino acids.

Material: peripheral blood, obtained in a trial of Ad26.COV2.S vaccine versus placebo. The receptor was derived from a person between 18 and 60 years old who received the Ad26.COV2.S COVID-19 vaccine or a placebo. This chain joins TRBV4-1 and TRBJ2-7; D perhaps matches TRBD1 (5 bases). CDR3 coding DNA: TGCGCCAGCGGGTTCAGGGACTCCTACGAGCAGTACTTC. It specifies CASGFRDSYEQYF.